These 14 T cell receptor beta chains originate from one sample sequenced in a study of blood T cell repertoires in COVID-19. Profiled with immunoSEQ multiplex PCR; TCRdb holds only in-frame clones, not every one. The data contain fewer than 250,000 clones, roughly nine tenths of them singletons. The sequenced sample consisted of peripheral blood. The receptor set was obtained from a man aged 35-49 years with acute or convalescent COVID-19.

The chain combines TRBV28 with TRBJ2-7; 8 bases map to TRBD1. Germline trimming cut 5 bases from V and 5 bases from J; bases unmatched to any gene: 8. The CDR3 is made up of 14 amino acids. Germline loops: CDR1 MDHEN, CDR2 SYDVKM. The CDR3 is CASSLGQGWDEQYF. The CDR3 region has the DNA TGTGCCAGCAGTCTTGGACAGGGCTGGGACGAGCAGTACTTC.

This clone came up once. The chain combines TRBV29-1 with TRBJ2-2; perhaps TRBD2 as D (7 bases). Germline V gene lookup returns CDR1 SQVTM and CDR2 ANQGSEA. The V and J ends lost 4 bases and 7 bases respectively, with 22 bases between them. The CDR3 sequence is 16 residues long. The CDR3 bases are TGCAGCGTTGTTCTAGGGGGAGGGTCACACCTCGGGGAGCTGTTTTTT. It is translated as CSVVLGGGSHLGELFF.

In this sample, this clone turned up once. The genes are TRBV6-5 and TRBJ1-6; perhaps TRBD1 as D (5 bases). V lost 6 bases and J lost 8, with 17 bases in between. The CDR3 extends over 15 amino acids. CDR1 is MNHEY, CDR2 SVGAGI, per germline. The CDR3 DNA follows: TGTGCCAGCAGGAGAGGTTCTGGGGGGGATTCACCCCTCCACTTT. Translating it yields CASRRGSGGDSPLHF.

V and J are TRBV7-9 and TRBJ1-4; 7 bases map to TRBD1. V was clipped by 4 bases and J by 6 bases; unmatched bases: 14. Germline assignment: CDR1 SEHNR and CDR2 FQNEAQ (reference sequence). This CDR3 is built from 17 residues. The DNA for the CDR3 is TGTGCCAGCAGCTCTCCAGCCAAGGGGGCGGATGATGAAAAACTGTTTTTT. Translated: CASSSPAKGADDEKLFF.

This sequence joins TRBV7-9 and TRBJ1-5; possibly TRBD1 for D (6 bases). Germline CDR1 is SEHNR and CDR2 is FQNEAQ (reference sequence). The germline V and J ends were trimmed by 6 bases and 6 bases, with 21 bases remaining between them. The CDR3 length is 16 residues. In nucleotides, the CDR3 is TGTGCCAGCAGTCTTGGGGCCGGACAGCCGGGTCAGCCCCAGCATTTT. Amino acids: CASSLGAGQPGQPQHF.

The chain uses TRBV5-1 and TRBJ2-7; 9 nucleotides align to TRBD1. V gave up 4 bases and J gave up 0 bases; unmatched junction bases: 2. CDR1 is SGHRS and CDR2 is YFSETQ in the germline V gene. The CDR3 sequence is 14 residues long. The CDR3 DNA reads as TGCGCCAGCAGCCAGGACAGGGGCTCCTACGAGCAGTACTTC. Translating it yields CASSQDRGSYEQYF.

V usage is TRBV28 and J usage is TRBJ1-2, with a weak D call TRBD1 (6 bases). Germline V lookup: CDR1 MDHEN, CDR2 SYDVKM. V was shortened by 6 bases and J by 4 bases, with 12 bases between the two germline ends. The CDR3 runs 13 residues. The CDR3 DNA reads as TGTGCCAGCAGCCACAGGGCCGCCTATGGCTACACCTTC. This encodes CASSHRAAYGYTF.

The chain combines TRBV2 with TRBJ2-5; the D is unclear. V shed 2 bases and J shed 9 bases, with 7 bases lying between them. CDR3 length: 11 residues. Germline V CDR1 and CDR2: SNHLY, FYNNEI. This chain's CDR3 is CASSELSSQYF. The CDR3 bases are TGTGCCAGCAGTGAATTAAGCTCCCAGTACTTC.

The J gene is TRBJ1-6, the V gene TRBV18, with unresolved D. This CDR3 has 13 residues. CDR1 and CDR2 from the germline V gene are KGHSH and LQKENI. Trimming left V 2 bases short and J 8 bases short, with 7 bases between. The CDR3 coding sequence is TGTGCCAGCTCACCAGGGAGGGATTCACCCCTCCACTTT. Translating gives CASSPGRDSPLHF.

The chain combines TRBV28 with TRBJ2-1; TRBD1 might be the D (5 bases). V lost 8 bases, J lost 8 bases, and 22 bases lay in between. The length of the CDR3 is 15 residues. Germline V gene lookup returns CDR1 MDHEN and CDR2 SYDVKM. Written as DNA, the CDR3 is TGTGCCAGCTCCCTCCAGGACCAGGGAAAGGATGAGCAGTTCTTC. This sequence encodes CASSLQDQGKDEQFF.

V is TRBV27 and J is TRBJ2-1; 12 nucleotides match TRBD2. Germline CDR1 is MNHEY and CDR2 is SMNVEV (reference sequence). This CDR3 has 20 amino acids. Trimming took 2 bases from V and 3 from J; bases not matched to a gene: 14. As DNA, the CDR3 is TGTGCCAGCAGTTTAACCTTCCACTCCCTAGCGGGGGGGGTCTACAATGAGCAGTTCTTC. Its protein product is CASSLTFHSLAGGVYNEQFF.

The chain links TRBV19 to TRBJ1-4, with D possibly matching TRBD1 (6 bases). V was cut by 5 bases and J by 8 bases, with 15 bases left in between. From germline, CDR1 is LNHDA and CDR2 SQIVND (reference sequence). This CDR3 has 14 residues. The CDR3 coding sequence is TGTGCCAGTAGTGATGGCAGGGGTAACGAAAAACTGTTTTTT. Its protein product is CASSDGRGNEKLFF. Looking up the rest from reference TRBV19 and TRBJ1-4 gives the full variable domain: DGGITQSPKYLFRKEGQNVTLSCEQNLNHDAMYWYRQDPGQGLRLIYYSQIVNDFQKGDIAEGYSVSREKKESFPLTVTSAQKNPTAFYLCASSDGRGNEKLFFGSGTQLSVL.

The genes are TRBV5-4 and TRBJ1-6; D might be TRBD1 (5 bases). Trimming removed 4 bases at V and 5 bases at J, with 19 bases between. The CDR3 has 17 residues. Germline lookup yields CDR1 SGHNT and CDR2 YYREEE (reference sequence). The CDR3 loop is CASSRSEGARNNSPLHF. The DNA for the CDR3 is TGTGCCAGCAGCCGCAGTGAAGGGGCAAGAAATAATTCACCCCTCCACTTT.

This chain connects TRBV7-2 to TRBJ2-1; no firm D call. Trimming cost V 6 bases and J 2 bases, with 17 bases left between them. Germline V gene lookup returns CDR1 SGHTA and CDR2 FQGNSA. The CDR3 is 16 amino acids. The CDR3 region has the DNA TGTGCCAGCAGTCCTAGTTGGCAGTTAACCTACAATGAGCAGTTCTTC. It specifies CASSPSWQLTYNEQFF.